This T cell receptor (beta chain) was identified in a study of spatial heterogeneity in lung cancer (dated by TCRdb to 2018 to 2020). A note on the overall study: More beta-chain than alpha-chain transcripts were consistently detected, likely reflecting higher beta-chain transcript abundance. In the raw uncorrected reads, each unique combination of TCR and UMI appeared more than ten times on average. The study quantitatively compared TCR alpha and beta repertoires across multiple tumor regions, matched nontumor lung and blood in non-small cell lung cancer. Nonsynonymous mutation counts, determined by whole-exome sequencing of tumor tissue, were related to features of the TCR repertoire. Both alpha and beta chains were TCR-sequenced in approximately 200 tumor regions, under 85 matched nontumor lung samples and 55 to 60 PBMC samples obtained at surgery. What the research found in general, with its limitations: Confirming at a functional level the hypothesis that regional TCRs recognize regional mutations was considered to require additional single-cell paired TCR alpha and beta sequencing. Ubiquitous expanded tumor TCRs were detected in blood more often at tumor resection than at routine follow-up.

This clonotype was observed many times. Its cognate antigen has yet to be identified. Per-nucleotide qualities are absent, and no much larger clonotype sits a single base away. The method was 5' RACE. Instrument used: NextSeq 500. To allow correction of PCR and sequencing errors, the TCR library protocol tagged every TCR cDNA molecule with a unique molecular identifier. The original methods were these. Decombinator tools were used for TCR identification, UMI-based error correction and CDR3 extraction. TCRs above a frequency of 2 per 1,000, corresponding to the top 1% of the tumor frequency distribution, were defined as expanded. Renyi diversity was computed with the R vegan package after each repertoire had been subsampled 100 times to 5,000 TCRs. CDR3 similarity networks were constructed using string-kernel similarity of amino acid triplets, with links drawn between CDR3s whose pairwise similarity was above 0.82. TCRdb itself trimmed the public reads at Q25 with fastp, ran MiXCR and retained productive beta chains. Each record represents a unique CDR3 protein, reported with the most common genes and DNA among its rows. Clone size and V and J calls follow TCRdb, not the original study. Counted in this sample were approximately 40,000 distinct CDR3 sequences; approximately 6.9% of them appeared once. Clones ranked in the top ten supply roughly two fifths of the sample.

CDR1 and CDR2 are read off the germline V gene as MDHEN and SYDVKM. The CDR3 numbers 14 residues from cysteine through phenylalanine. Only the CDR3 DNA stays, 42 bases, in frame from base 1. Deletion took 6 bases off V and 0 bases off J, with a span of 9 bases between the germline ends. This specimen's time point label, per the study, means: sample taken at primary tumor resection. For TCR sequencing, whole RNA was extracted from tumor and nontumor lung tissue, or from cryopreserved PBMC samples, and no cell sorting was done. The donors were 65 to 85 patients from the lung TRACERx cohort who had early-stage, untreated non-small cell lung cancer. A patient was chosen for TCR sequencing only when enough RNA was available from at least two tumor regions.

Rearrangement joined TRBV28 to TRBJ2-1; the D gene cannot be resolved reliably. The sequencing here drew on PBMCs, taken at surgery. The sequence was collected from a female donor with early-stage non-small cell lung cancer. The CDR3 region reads CASSPASSYNEQFF. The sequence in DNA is TGTGCCAGCAGCCCGGCGTCCTCCTACAATGAGCAGTTCTTC.